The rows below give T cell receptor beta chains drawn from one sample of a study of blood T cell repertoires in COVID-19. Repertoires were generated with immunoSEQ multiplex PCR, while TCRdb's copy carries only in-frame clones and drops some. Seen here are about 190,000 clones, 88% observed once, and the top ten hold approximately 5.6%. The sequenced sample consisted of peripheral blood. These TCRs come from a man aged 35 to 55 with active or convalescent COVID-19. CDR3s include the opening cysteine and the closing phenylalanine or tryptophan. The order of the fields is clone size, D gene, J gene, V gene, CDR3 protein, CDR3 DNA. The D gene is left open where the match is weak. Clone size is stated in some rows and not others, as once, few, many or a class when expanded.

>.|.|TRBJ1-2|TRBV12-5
CASGLTLGEAVHGYTF
TGTGCTAGTGGTTTGACCCTAGGAGAGGCAGTTCATGGCTACACCTTC
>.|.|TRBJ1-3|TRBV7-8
CASSLRSGDKGTSSGNTIYF
TGTGCCAGCAGCTTACGTTCGGGGGATAAGGGCACATCTTCTGGAAACACCATATATTTT
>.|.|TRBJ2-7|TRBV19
CASTTNSGTYEQYF
TGTGCCAGTACCACAAATAGCGGTACCTACGAGCAGTACTTC
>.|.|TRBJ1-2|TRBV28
CASSIGPGHIFYGYTF
TGTGCCAGCAGTATCGGACCGGGACACATTTTCTATGGCTACACCTTC
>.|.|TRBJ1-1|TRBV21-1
CASSAQVRGLTEAFF
TGTGCCAGCAGCGCCCAAGTTAGGGGGTTAACTGAAGCTTTCTTT
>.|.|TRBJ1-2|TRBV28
CASSSSGYTF
TGTGCCAGCAGTTCGAGCGGCTACACCTTC
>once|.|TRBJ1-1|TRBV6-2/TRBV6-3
CASSRQMNTEAFF
TGTGCCAGCAGCCGACAGATGAACACTGAAGCTTTCTTT
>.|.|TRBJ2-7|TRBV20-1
CSAGHLEQYF
TGCAGTGCTGGGCACCTCGAGCAGTACTTC
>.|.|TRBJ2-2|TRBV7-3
CASSLPNTGELFF
TGTGCCAGCAGCTTACCTAACACCGGGGAGCTGTTTTTT
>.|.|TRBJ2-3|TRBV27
CASRPRDLTDTQYF
TGTGCCAGCAGGCCGAGGGATCTCACAGATACGCAGTATTTT
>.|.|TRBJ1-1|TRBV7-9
CASSLPGINTEAFF
TGTGCCAGCAGCTTACCCGGGATCAACACTGAAGCTTTCTTT
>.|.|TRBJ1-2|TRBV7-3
CASSPTEAANYGYTF
TGTGCCAGCAGCCCCACGGAAGCGGCTAACTATGGCTACACCTTC
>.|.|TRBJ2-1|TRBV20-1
CSASPSGSGFYNEQFF
TGCAGTGCTAGTCCCAGCGGGTCGGGGTTTTACAATGAGCAGTTCTTC
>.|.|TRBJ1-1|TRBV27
CASNLITGNTEAFF
TGTGCCAGCAACCTCATTACAGGGAACACTGAAGCTTTCTTT
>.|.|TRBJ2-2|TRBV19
CASSFGRTDTGELFF
TGTGCCAGTAGCTTCGGGAGAACGGACACCGGGGAGCTGTTTTTT
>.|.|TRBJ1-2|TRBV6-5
CASSYETVYGYTF
TGTGCCAGCAGTTACGAGACAGTCTATGGCTACACCTTC
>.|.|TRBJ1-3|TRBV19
CASSIGGRSSGNTIYF
TGTGCCAGTAGTATAGGTGGCAGAAGCTCTGGAAACACCATATATTTT
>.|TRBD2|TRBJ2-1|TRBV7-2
CASSWTGTSGSNEQFF
TGTGCCAGCAGCTGGACCGGGACTAGCGGGAGTAATGAGCAGTTCTTC
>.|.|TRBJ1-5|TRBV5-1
CASSLYGGDQPQHF
TGCGCCAGCAGCTTGTACGGGGGGGATCAGCCCCAGCATTTT